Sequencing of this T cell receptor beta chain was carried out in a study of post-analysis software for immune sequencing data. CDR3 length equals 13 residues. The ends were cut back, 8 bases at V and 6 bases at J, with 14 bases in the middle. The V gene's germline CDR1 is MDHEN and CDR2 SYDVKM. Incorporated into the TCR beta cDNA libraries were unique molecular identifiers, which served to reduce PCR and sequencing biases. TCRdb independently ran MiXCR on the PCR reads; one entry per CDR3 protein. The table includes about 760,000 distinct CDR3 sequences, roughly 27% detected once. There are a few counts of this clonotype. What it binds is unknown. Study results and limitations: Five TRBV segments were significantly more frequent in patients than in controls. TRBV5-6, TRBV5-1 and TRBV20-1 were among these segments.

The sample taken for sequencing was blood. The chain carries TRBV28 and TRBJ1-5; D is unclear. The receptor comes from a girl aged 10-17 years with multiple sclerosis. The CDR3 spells CASRRQRSQPQHF. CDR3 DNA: TGTGCCAGCCGCCGGCAGAGGAGTCAGCCCCAGCATTTT. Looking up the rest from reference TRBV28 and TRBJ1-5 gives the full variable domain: DVKVTQSSRYLVKRTGEKVFLECVQDMDHENMFWYRQDPGLGLRLIYFSYDVKMKEKGDIPEGYSVSREKKERFSLILESASTNQTSMYLCASRRQRSQPQHFGDGTRLSIL.